This TCR beta chain is drawn from a study of blood T cells in healthy people across ages. This clonotype was recorded many times. The CDR3 is made up of 13 amino acids. The germline V gene encodes CDR1 MNHEY and CDR2 SVGAGI. Trimming cost V 5 bases and J 8 bases; bases outside gene matches: 7. It was with a sample-barcoded 5' primer and a J-beta primer mix that a second PCR of roughly 7 to 11 cycles was run. TCRdb re-analysed the 5' RACE reads in MiXCR, keeping a single row per CDR3 protein. In the table there are around 900,000 distinct CDR3 sequences, roughly 51% of which are singletons. The TCR originated in a woman in her sixties or seventies in good health. Source material: blood. V is TRBV6-5 and J is TRBJ2-3, with 7 bases fitting TRBD1. The CDR3 sequence is CASSVTGEGTQYF. In DNA form, the CDR3 reads TGTGCCAGCAGTGTAACAGGGGAAGGTACGCAGTATTTT.